The 4 T cell receptor beta chains presented below share a single source sample, sequenced in a study of immune evolution from preneoplasia to lung adenocarcinoma. Profiled with immunoSEQ multiplex PCR; TCRdb holds only in-frame clones, not every one. The sample lists about 5,600 clones, 70% to 80% seen once, with over 8.5% in the top ten. The sequenced sample consisted of FFPE lung adenocarcinoma in situ tissue. These receptors were collected from a person aged 60-80 years with lung adenocarcinoma.

The chain carries TRBV11-2 and TRBJ2-7; a weak D match, TRBD2 (5 bases). V was trimmed by 7 bases and J by 1 base, leaving 11 bases between them. Germline V gene sequence: CDR1 SGHAT, CDR2 FQNNGV. The CDR3 has 13 residues. The DNA of the CDR3 is TGTGCCAGCACCGGACCGGGGTCCTACGAGCAGTACTTC. Translating it yields CASTGPGSYEQYF.

This clone was recorded once. The chain uses TRBV18 and TRBJ1-4, with unresolved D. Germline CDR1 is KGHSH and CDR2 is LQKENI. Trimming left V 3 bases short and J 4 bases short, with 12 bases between. The length of the CDR3 is 15 residues. The CDR3 reads CASSPEGLFNEKLFF. CDR3 DNA: TGTGCCAGCTCACCTGAGGGATTGTTTAATGAAAAACTGTTTTTT.

The V call is TRBV7-9, the J call TRBJ2-7; 7 bases fit TRBD2. Germline CDR1 and CDR2: SEHNR and FQNEAQ (reference sequence). With V trimmed by 4 bases and J by 2 bases, 11 bases remained unmatched. The CDR3 consists of 16 residues. The CDR3 DNA follows: TGTGCCAGCAGCTCGTCCGGGCGGGGGATTACCTACGAGCAGTACTTC. Protein sequence: CASSSSGRGITYEQYF.

The chain carries TRBV5-1 and TRBJ2-5; 8 nucleotides match TRBD1. Germline V gene lookup returns CDR1 SGHRS and CDR2 YFSETQ. There are 15 residues in the CDR3. The V gene end was trimmed by 4 bases and the J gene end by 2 bases; junction bases not matched to a gene: 7. CDR3 sequence reads: CASSLPGQGQETQYF. As DNA, the CDR3 is TGCGCCAGCAGCCTGCCCGGACAGGGACAAGAGACCCAGTACTTC. Variable domain in full (rest from reference TRBV5-1 and TRBJ2-5): KAGVTQTPRYLIKTRGQQVTLSCSPISGHRSVSWYQQTPGQGLQFLFEYFSETQRNKGNFPGRFSGRQFSNSRSEMNVSTLELGDSALYLCASSLPGQGQETQYFGPGTRLLVL.